This T cell receptor beta chain stems from a study of CXCR3-negative and CXCR3-positive naive CD8 T cells (dated by TCRdb to the late 2010s). Background on the whole study: In total, some 130 million TRB reads were obtained, corresponding to roughly 1.5 +/- 0.3 million reads per library. Diversity and physicochemical repertoire analyses covered about a dozen donors pooled from two independent experiments. The TRBV-TRBJ cluster analysis covered naive subsets from 5 donors and memory cells from 3 donors. What the work shows at the level of the full study, not this receptor alone: Because surface CD5, which is linked to self-reactivity in mice, was comparable between the naive subsets, TCR interaction strength was also inferred from the physicochemical properties of TRB CDR3s. TRB CDR3s from CXCR3-positive naive cells showed higher hydrophobicity (lower Kidera factor 4), lower energy, and higher strength and volume indices than CXCR3-negative naive cells. Similar TRBV-TRBJ usage was shown by naive CXCR3-negative and CXCR3-positive cells from the same donor, whereas distinct patterns were shown by memory cells. Comparably high repertoire diversity was found in both naive subsets, whereas much lower repertoire diversity was found in memory CD8+ T cells. Because CXCR3 expression was partially decreased after cryopreservation, freshly isolated PBMCs were used for most assays.

Sequencing instrument: NextSeq 550. The Human TCR Profiling Kit (MiLaboratory) was used to make UMI-labeled 5' RACE TRB cDNA libraries. cDNA synthesis used the entire amount of extracted RNA, and PCR amplification then used the entire amount of cDNA produced. The libraries were made side by side, with each library going through the same number of PCR cycles. The paper's data handling went like this. About 53,000 +/- 9,400 unique UMI-labeled TRB cDNA molecules per library were extracted with MIGEC and MiXCR, with at least two reads per UMI required. On average, roughly 40,000 +/- 10,000 functional in-frame TRB CDR3 nucleotide clonotypes lacking stop codons were found per library. After each sample was downsampled to 5000 UMI-labeled TRB molecules, VDJtools was used to calculate diversity metrics such as normalized Shannon-Wiener and Chao1. For the central five CDR3 residues, VDJtools calculated physicochemical properties weighted by clonotype size, namely interaction energy, strength, volume and Kidera factor 4. Each CDR3 protein sequence appears as one entry after TCRdb reprocessed the reads, and no DNA is included. TCRdb, rather than the study authors, made the V and J calls. Per the sample table, the count is approximately 98,000 distinct CDR3 sequences. The ten biggest clones cover approximately 1.1% of the sample.

Comment on this clonotype: Its antigen remains undetermined.

For each CD8+ T cell subset, flow sorting was done in triplicate, and 300,000 to 350,000 cells per subset went directly into RLT lysis buffer. Naive CD8+ T cells were defined stringently as CD45RO-CCR7+CD27+CD95- to exclude memory contaminants. Using standard density gradient centrifugation, peripheral blood mononuclear cells were isolated from buffy coats. Naive CXCR3-negative and CXCR3-positive CD8+ T cells were flow-sorted using a FACSAria III. An RNeasy Mini Kit was used to extract total RNA from the sorted cells. The sequenced material came from naive CXCR3+ CD8+ T cells from blood. Taken with the paper, the label for cell subset or site translates to: CD45RO-CCR7+CD27+CD95- naive CD8+ T cells expressing CXCR3 (TNR3+). This TCR was recovered from a human donor in good health. Some clones in this sample may be carry-over from other donors' samples.

CDR3 region: CALRLAGGTDTQYF. The rearrangement joined TRBV7-9 to TRBJ2-3; the TRBD2 assignment by TCRdb is unverifiable without DNA. Counted from cysteine to phenylalanine, this CDR3 has 14 amino acids. No DNA has been recorded. The CDR1 and CDR2 encoded by the germline V gene (reference sequence) are SEHNR and FQNEAQ.